The entry that follows covers one T cell receptor (beta chain) sequence. The antigen is undetermined. The TCR beta CDR3 regions underwent amplification using RNA transcripts as the source. During a first-round RT-PCR of the TCR CDR3, the HTBI primer set was used. Via MiXCR, TCRdb re-called the multiplex PCR reads, giving one row per CDR3 protein. The sample lists approximately 410,000 distinct CDR3 sequences, roughly 14% occurring once. Germline CDR1 reads MNHNS; CDR2 reads SASEGT. Trimming took off 6 bases at V and 6 bases at J, with 17 bases between the two ends. The length of the CDR3 is 15 residues. The sample originates from a study of T cells in Graves' hyperthyroidism and ophthalmopathy. The study, taken as a whole, reports: The model anticipated ophthalmopathy a median approximately six months pre-onset.

Disease duration was under 3 months in the ophthalmopathy patients, who also had a Clinical Activity Score of at least 3 and a NOSPECS grade of at least 4. V gene TRBV6-1 combines with J gene TRBJ2-2; D remains ambiguous. This TCR derives from a man between 18 and 29 years old with Graves' ophthalmopathy. Sequenced: blood. CDR3 amino acids: CASRPQALTSGELFF. The DNA of the CDR3 is TGTGCCAGCAGACCTCAGGCGTTAACTTCCGGGGAGCTGTTTTTT.